The 17 T cell receptor beta chains below were found in one sample sequenced in a study of blood T cell repertoires in COVID-19. Repertoires were generated with immunoSEQ multiplex PCR, while TCRdb's copy carries only in-frame clones and drops some. Among about 180,000 clones, roughly 84% were seen once, and the ten largest hold 1.5%. The sequencing sample was made of peripheral blood. All receptors come from a human donor in a cohort sampled during active COVID-19.

The gene calls are TRBV2 and TRBJ2-7; TRBD2 agrees at 7 bases. V lost 8 bases to trimming and J lost 4 bases; unmatched junction nucleotides: 8. The V gene's germline CDR1 is SNHLY and CDR2 FYNNEI. This CDR3 contains 13 residues. This CDR3 is CASRPRLAYEQYF. The DNA of the CDR3 is TGTGCCAGCCGACCCAGACTAGCTTACGAGCAGTACTTC.

CDR3 nucleotide sequence: TGTGCCAGCAGCTTAGCCATACAGGGACCCATGAACACTGAAGCTTTCTTT. The encoded protein is CASSLAIQGPMNTEAFF. The chain is built from TRBV7-6 and TRBJ1-1; D is possibly TRBD1 (6 bases). V was cut by 0 bases and J by 0 bases, with 14 bases left in between. This CDR3 is 17 amino acids long. CDR1 SGHVS and CDR2 FNYEAQ come from the germline V gene. Full variable domain (rest looked up from reference TRBV7-6 and TRBJ1-1): GAGVSQSPRYKVTKRGQDVALRCDPISGHVSLYWYRQALGQGPEFLTYFNYEAQQDKSGLPNDRFSAERPEGSISTLTIQRTEQRDSAMYRCASSLAIQGPMNTEAFFGQGTRLTVV.

The chain employs TRBV4-2 and TRBJ1-5, with 7 bases identical to TRBD1. The CDR3 totals 15 residues. The trim removed 3 bases at V and 4 bases at J, leaving 6 bases unmatched. Germline V gene data show CDR1 as LGHNA and CDR2 as YNFKEQ. The CDR3 DNA sequence: TGTGCCAGCAGCCAGATCGGGACAGCAAATCAGCCCCAGCATTTT. It specifies CASSQIGTANQPQHF.

This rearrangement joins TRBV7-9 to TRBJ1-1; D not resolved. Germline V gene lookup returns CDR1 SEHNR and CDR2 FQNEAQ (reference sequence). This CDR3 has 12 residues. V shed 6 bases and J shed 5 bases, with 10 bases lying between them. CDR3: CASSYMETEAFF. In DNA form, the CDR3 reads TGTGCCAGCAGTTACATGGAGACTGAAGCTTTCTTT.

This clone was observed a few times. The chain couples TRBV7-9 to TRBJ2-7; D unclear. CDR3 length equals 11 residues. Germline V lookup: CDR1 SEHNR, CDR2 FQNEAQ (reference sequence). V lost 1 base and J lost 12, with 10 bases in between. Here the CDR3 reads CASSLDWALYF. CDR3 nucleotide sequence: TGTGCCAGCAGCTTAGACTGGGCACTGTACTTC.

V usage is TRBV6-4 and J usage is TRBJ1-1; D is uncertain. V was shortened by 6 bases and J by 0 bases, with 11 bases between the two germline ends. From germline, CDR1 is MRHNA and CDR2 SNTAGT. This CDR3 is 14 amino acids long. CDR3 coding DNA: TGTGCCAGCAGCCCCCGCGCGGTGAACACTGAAGCTTTCTTT. This gives the protein CASSPRAVNTEAFF.

This chain links TRBV20-1 with TRBJ1-1; 7 bases line up with TRBD1. The ends lost 4 bases at V and 11 bases at J; junction bases unmatched: 7. Germline V gives CDR1 DFQATT, CDR2 SNEGSKA (reference sequence). The CDR3 totals 11 residues. CDR3 DNA sequence: TGCAGTGCTACCCCAGGGGGGACGGCTTTCTTT. This translates into CSATPGGTAFF.

The J gene is TRBJ2-7, the V gene TRBV19; TRBD1 agrees at 7 bases. The trim removed 5 bases at V and 5 bases at J, leaving 9 bases unmatched. Germline V gene sequence: CDR1 LNHDA, CDR2 SQIVND (reference sequence). The CDR3 has 14 residues. CDR3 sequence: CASSPDRVGNEQYF. CDR3 bases: TGTGCCAGTAGTCCCGACAGGGTAGGGAACGAGCAGTACTTC.

The CDR3 bases are TGTGCCAGCCATCGGGACATCGCGAACACCGGGGAGCTGTTTTTT. This sequence encodes CASHRDIANTGELFF. The V call is TRBV19, the J call TRBJ2-2; tentatively, D is TRBD1 (6 bases). Trimming took off 9 bases at V and 0 bases at J, with 14 bases between the two ends. This CDR3 is built from 15 residues. Germline V CDR1 and CDR2: LNHDA, SQIVND (reference sequence). The full variable domain, with the rest looked up from reference TRBV19 and TRBJ2-2, is DGGITQSPKYLFRKEGQNVTLSCEQNLNHDAMYWYRQDPGQGLRLIYYSQIVNDFQKGDIAEGYSVSREKKESFPLTVTSAQKNPTAFYLCASHRDIANTGELFFGEGSRLTVL.

The chain carries TRBV7-3 and TRBJ1-1, with 11 nucleotides matching TRBD1. V lost 5 bases to trimming and J lost 7 bases; unmatched junction nucleotides: 12. Germline lookup yields CDR1 SGHTA and CDR2 FQGTGA. This CDR3 comprises 16 residues. CDR3 sequence: CASSPNQDRGRGEAFF. The CDR3 DNA sequence: TGTGCCAGCAGCCCGAACCAGGACAGGGGGCGAGGTGAAGCTTTCTTT. Full variable domain (missing parts from reference TRBV7-3 and TRBJ1-1): GAGVSQTPSNKVTEKGKYVELRCDPISGHTALYWYRQSLGQGPEFLIYFQGTGAADDSGLPNDRFFAVRPEGSVSTLKIQRTERGDSAVYLCASSPNQDRGRGEAFFGQGTRLTVV.

This clone was found a few times. This rearrangement joins TRBV19 to TRBJ1-1; D not resolved. Germline loops: CDR1 LNHDA, CDR2 SQIVND (reference sequence). The germline V and J ends were trimmed by 3 bases and 1 base, with 9 bases remaining between them. The CDR3 contains 14 residues. CDR3 sequence: CASSMGQQNTEAFF. In nucleotides, the CDR3 is TGTGCCAGTAGTATGGGCCAGCAGAACACTGAAGCTTTCTTT.

In nucleotides, the CDR3 is TGTGCCAGCAGTGGGAGGGCCCACGAGCAGTACTTC. Translated: CASSGRAHEQYF. V usage is TRBV27 and J usage is TRBJ2-7, with 7 bases that match TRBD2. The CDR3 is made up of 12 amino acids. The V segment lost 5 bases and the J segment 5 bases; nucleotides outside the gene matches: 3. The V gene's germline CDR1 is MNHEY and CDR2 SMNVEV (reference sequence).

The chain links TRBV7-2 to TRBJ2-5, with D possibly matching TRBD2 (6 bases). Germline V lookup: CDR1 SGHTA, CDR2 FQGNSA. The V end was cut by 1 base, the J end by 5 bases, with 14 bases between. CDR3 length equals 15 residues. This CDR3 is CASSLGGGPVETQYF. CDR3 DNA: TGTGCCAGCAGCTTAGGAGGAGGGCCAGTTGAGACCCAGTACTTC.

J is TRBJ1-2 and V is TRBV11-2, with 7 nucleotides matching TRBD1. V gave up 1 base and J gave up 5 bases; unmatched junction bases: 7. Per the germline V gene, CDR1 is SGHAT and CDR2 is FQNNGV. The CDR3 is 15 residues long. The CDR3 protein is CASSLVVTGLYGYTF. The CDR3 DNA reads as TGTGCCAGCAGCTTAGTGGTGACAGGGTTGTATGGCTACACCTTC.

In its sample, this clone was seen once. This chain links TRBV5-1 with TRBJ1-2; 7 nucleotides agree with TRBD1. The CDR3 sequence is 13 residues long. After removal of 4 bases from V and 4 bases from J, the junction contained 4 bases not matched to a gene. CDR1 SGHRS and CDR2 YFSETQ come from the germline V gene. CDR3 in DNA: TGCGCCAGCAGCAGGGGGACAGTCTATGGCTACACCTTC. Encoded protein: CASSRGTVYGYTF. The whole variable domain, remainder taken from reference TRBV5-1 and TRBJ1-2, is KAGVTQTPRYLIKTRGQQVTLSCSPISGHRSVSWYQQTPGQGLQFLFEYFSETQRNKGNFPGRFSGRQFSNSRSEMNVSTLELGDSALYLCASSRGTVYGYTFGSGTRLTVV.

The rearrangement links TRBV3-1 (or the pseudogene TRBV3-2) to TRBJ2-7; tentative D call: TRBD2 (6 bases). Germline CDR1 is LGHDT and CDR2 is YNNKEL (reference sequence). The CDR3 has 15 residues. V shed 5 bases and J shed 0 bases, with 14 bases lying between them. CDR3 sequence: CASSAGPTSSYEQYF. CDR3 nucleotide sequence: TGTGCCAGCAGCGCGGGACCCACAAGCTCCTACGAGCAGTACTTC.

The chain carries TRBV3-1 (or the pseudogene TRBV3-2) and TRBJ1-4; 8 bases fit TRBD1. The germline CDR1 and CDR2 sequences are LGHDT and YNNKEL (reference sequence). The V and J ends lost 0 bases and 0 bases, in that order; junction bases with no gene match: 0. This CDR3 has 16 amino acids. The CDR3 spells CASSQEDRATNEKLFF. The CDR3 region has the DNA TGTGCCAGCAGCCAAGAGGACAGGGCAACTAATGAAAAACTGTTTTTT.